Included here is one T cell receptor beta chain sequence, with context. Its cognate antigen is unknown. With 6 bases removed from V and 4 bases from J, the gap between germline ends came to 16 bases. Germline values: CDR1 KGHSH, CDR2 LQKENI. The CDR3 is 14 residues long. An overlapping HIV-1 Gag peptide pool stimulated these cells at about 0.94 ug/peptide/mL. Sorted nonresponding memory CD4+ T cells were CD40L-negative, CD69-negative, CD45RO-high. The sample is drawn from a study of persistence of HIV-infected CD4 T cells. Looking at the study overall: A median of about eight years of suppressive ART preceded sampling.

Sequencing used immunoSEQ version 4 in survey mode. Assay used: immunoSEQ multiplex PCR; TCRdb lists only in-frame clones, some missing. This sample has tens of thousands of clones, with around 82% found just once. Sequences were derived from CD4+ T cells sorted from PBMCs after 18-hour stimulation, sampled from a patient who received antiretroviral therapy. The chain employs TRBV18 and TRBJ2-7; tentatively, D is TRBD1 (6 bases). The clonotype comes from an adult man with HIV who was CMV-seropositive. In DNA form, the CDR3 reads TGTGCCAGCTCCCCGGACAGCGGTGTTTACGAGCAGTACTTC. This codes for CASSPDSGVYEQYF.